Following are 32 T cell receptor beta chains from one sample sequenced in a study of blood T cell repertoires in COVID-19. TCRdb's table, derived via immunoSEQ multiplex PCR, lists solely in-frame clones and lacks some. The table has 400,000 to 550,000 clones, around 89% seen once. Material for sequencing was peripheral blood. Receptors were obtained from a woman aged 30 to 39 with acute or convalescent COVID-19.

V is TRBV5-5 and J is TRBJ1-2; D remains unclear. Germline V gene lookup returns CDR1 SGHKS and CDR2 YYEKEE (reference sequence). Trimming pared 0 bases from V and 0 bases from J, leaving 6 bases between. The CDR3 is 14 residues long. The CDR3, as DNA: TGTGCCAGCAGCTTGGACGGAGCTAACTATGGCTACACCTTC. Translation gives CASSLDGANYGYTF.

For the CDR3, the DNA is TGTGCCAGCAGTTTTGTCCGACAGGGGGCGCGAAATGAGCAGTTCTTC. As protein: CASSFVRQGARNEQFF. J is TRBJ2-1 and V is TRBV28; 10 bases are shared with TRBD1. CDR1 and CDR2 (germline): MDHEN, SYDVKM. The CDR3 spans 16 residues. J was trimmed by 7 bases and V by 3 bases; bases with no gene match: 9.

This chain uses TRBV5-1 with TRBJ2-3; TRBD2 agrees at 8 bases. The CDR3 runs to 14 residues. Germline lookup yields CDR1 SGHRS and CDR2 YFSETQ. The V gene end was trimmed by 0 bases and the J gene end by 5 bases; junction bases not matched to a gene: 2. CDR3 DNA: TGCGCCAGCAGCTTGGCCGGGGGGGTAGATACGCAGTATTTT. This sequence encodes CASSLAGGVDTQYF.

The chain joins TRBV2 to TRBJ2-3; 10 bases match TRBD2. This CDR3 contains 16 residues. The V segment lost 6 bases and the J segment 4 bases; nucleotides outside the gene matches: 10. Germline CDR1 reads SNHLY; CDR2 reads FYNNEI. CDR3 sequence: CASRLTSGVSADTQYF. The CDR3 DNA sequence: TGTGCCAGCAGACTTACTAGCGGGGTTTCTGCAGATACGCAGTATTTT.

The gene calls are TRBV7-6 and TRBJ2-1; TRBD1 aligns across 9 bases. Germline V lookup: CDR1 SGHVS, CDR2 FNYEAQ. There are 19 residues in the CDR3. The V and J ends lost 5 bases and 3 bases, in that order; junction bases with no gene match: 17. The CDR3 sequence: CASSAGQGPYLPVYNEQFF. The CDR3 bases are TGTGCCAGCAGCGCTGGACAGGGGCCCTACCTCCCCGTCTACAATGAGCAGTTCTTC.

This chain links TRBV2 with TRBJ1-2; TRBD1 matches 8 bases. This CDR3 spans 15 amino acids. The germline V gene has CDR1 SNHLY and CDR2 FYNNEI. Trimming at V came to 6 bases and at J to 6 bases, leaving 12 bases not matched to a gene. The CDR3 DNA sequence: TGTGCCAGCAGGCCCAATCCAGGGGGCGATCATGGCTACACCTTC. Translated, it gives CASRPNPGGDHGYTF.

The rearrangement joins TRBV7-9 to TRBJ1-3; D perhaps matches TRBD1 (5 bases). The CDR3 runs 17 residues. V was clipped by 4 bases and J by 3 bases, with 19 bases between them. Germline-derived CDR1 and CDR2 are SEHNR and FQNEAQ (reference sequence). CDR3 region: CASSYTGLQGDGNTIYF. In DNA, the CDR3 is TGTGCCAGCAGCTACACGGGACTCCAGGGAGATGGAAACACCATATATTTT.

V usage is TRBV10-2 and J usage is TRBJ2-7, with TRBD2 matching over 11 bases. The CDR3 is 15 residues long. Trimming removed 6 bases from V and 0 bases from J; junction bases left unmatched: 4. Germline values: CDR1 WSHSY, CDR2 SAAADI. DNA for the CDR3: TGCGCCAGCAGGGAGGGACTAGCGGACTCCTACGAGCAGTACTTC. Protein product: CASREGLADSYEQYF.

The chain employs TRBV6-5 and TRBJ2-1; the D gene is possibly TRBD1 (5 bases). The germline CDR1 and CDR2 sequences are MNHEY and SVGAGI. The ends were cut back, 6 bases at V and 0 bases at J, with 12 bases in the middle. This CDR3 has 15 residues. The DNA for the CDR3 is TGTGCCAGCAGCCCCGACAGCAGCTCCTACAATGAGCAGTTCTTC. It encodes CASSPDSSSYNEQFF.

This clone appeared many times. The CDR3: CASSLSPAAQDPRGYF. CDR3 coding DNA: TGTGCCAGCAGCTTGTCACCCGCCGCACAGGACCCACGAGGGTACTTC. V usage is TRBV5-6 and J usage is TRBJ2-7; D possibly corresponds to TRBD1 (5 bases). Per the germline V gene, CDR1 is SGHDT and CDR2 is YYEEEE. This CDR3 is 16 amino acids long. V was clipped by 1 base and J by 12 bases, with 26 bases between them.

The genes are TRBV12-5 and TRBJ2-3; D is perhaps TRBD2 (5 bases). Germline CDR1 and CDR2: LGHNT and FRNRAP. This CDR3 has 13 residues. V was pared by 5 bases and J by 0 bases, with 6 bases between. The CDR3 loop is CASGRGSTDTQYF. DNA for the CDR3: TGTGCTAGTGGTAGAGGGAGCACAGATACGCAGTATTTT.

The rearrangement uses TRBV19 and TRBJ2-7, with 7 bases fitting TRBD1. The CDR3 length is 13 residues. Trimming at V came to 5 bases and at J to 2 bases, leaving 3 bases not matched to a gene. CDR1 LNHDA and CDR2 SQIVND come from the germline V gene (reference sequence). The CDR3 bases are TGTGCCAGTAGTCCCGGGACAGCCTACGAGCAGTACTTC. The encoded protein is CASSPGTAYEQYF. The whole variable domain, filled in from reference TRBV19 and TRBJ2-7, reads DGGITQSPKYLFRKEGQNVTLSCEQNLNHDAMYWYRQDPGQGLRLIYYSQIVNDFQKGDIAEGYSVSREKKESFPLTVTSAQKNPTAFYLCASSPGTAYEQYFGPGTRLTVT.

The chain uses TRBV5-1 and TRBJ2-7; the match to TRBD1 covers 7 bases. The CDR3 has 13 residues. Germline trimming cut 4 bases from V and 3 bases from J; bases unmatched to any gene: 4. Germline V lookup: CDR1 SGHRS, CDR2 YFSETQ. The CDR3 sequence: CASSPTGNYEQYF. The CDR3 nucleotides read TGCGCCAGCAGCCCGACAGGGAACTACGAGCAGTACTTC.

This clone was found once. The rearrangement uses TRBV5-1 and TRBJ2-1; 8 nucleotides align to TRBD2. The CDR3 is made up of 14 amino acids. Germline V lookup: CDR1 SGHRS, CDR2 YFSETQ. The J segment lost 7 bases and the V segment lost 2 bases, leaving 5 bases of the junction unmatched. The CDR3 reads CASSLTSGTNEQFF. The CDR3 nucleotides are TGCGCCAGCAGCTTAACTAGCGGCACTAATGAGCAGTTCTTC.

The rearrangement uses TRBV5-1 and TRBJ2-2; TRBD1 matches 10 bases. V dropped 0 bases and J dropped 7; count of bases not matched to a gene: 6. Germline V gene data show CDR1 as SGHRS and CDR2 as YFSETQ. This CDR3 is 16 amino acids long. The CDR3: CASSLVNGQGGGELFF. CDR3 DNA: TGCGCCAGCAGCTTGGTGAACGGACAGGGGGGCGGGGAGCTGTTTTTT.

The rearrangement links TRBV15 to TRBJ2-4, with 8 bases lining up with TRBD1. This CDR3 has 18 amino acids. The germline CDR1 and CDR2 sequences are LNHNV and YYDKDF (reference sequence). J gave up 2 bases and V 1 base, and 10 bases lay outside the gene matches. CDR3 sequence reads: CATSRGPFQGASKNIQYF. CDR3 DNA sequence: TGTGCCACCAGCAGAGGGCCTTTCCAGGGGGCGTCCAAAAACATTCAGTACTTC.

The chain recombines TRBV29-1 with TRBJ1-1; D is possibly TRBD1 (5 bases). Trimming left V 6 bases short and J 4 bases short, with 15 bases between. The CDR3 has 13 amino acids. Germline V lookup: CDR1 SQVTM, CDR2 ANQGSEA. CDR3 sequence (DNA): TGCAGCGTCCAATCTCAGCAGGGCACTGAAGCTTTCTTT. As protein: CSVQSQQGTEAFF. The full variable domain, its missing parts supplied by reference TRBV29-1 and TRBJ1-1, is SAVISQKPSRDICQRGTSLTIQCQVDSQVTMMFWYRQQPGQSLTLIATANQGSEATYESGFVIDKFPISRPNLTFSTLTVSNMSPEDSSIYLCSVQSQQGTEAFFGQGTRLTVV.

The chain carries TRBV30 and TRBJ2-1; 11 bases map to TRBD1. There are 15 residues in the CDR3. Trimming at V came to 5 bases and at J to 3 bases, leaving 6 bases not matched to a gene. Germline V gives CDR1 GTSNPN, CDR2 SVGIG (reference sequence). CDR3 coding DNA: TGTGCCTGGGGGGCGGGACAGGGGGTCTACAATGAGCAGTTCTTC. Protein sequence: CAWGAGQGVYNEQFF. Filled out from reference TRBV30 and TRBJ2-1, the complete variable domain reads SQTIHQWPATLVQPVGSPLSLECTVEGTSNPNLYWYRQAAGRGLQLLFYSVGIGQISSEVPQNLSASRPQDRQFILSSKKLLLSDSGFYLCAWGAGQGVYNEQFFGPGTRLTVL.

This sequence joins TRBV19 and TRBJ1-5; no firm D call. This CDR3 spans 15 amino acids. Germline V lookup: CDR1 LNHDA, CDR2 SQIVND (reference sequence). The V end lost 5 bases, the J end lost 7 bases, and 18 bases lay between the germline ends. For the CDR3, the DNA is TGTGCCAGTAGTCCGCCCGGAGAGGGTAGACAGCCCCAGCATTTT. Translating it yields CASSPPGEGRQPQHF.

The chain carries TRBV7-3 and TRBJ2-3; 8 bases match TRBD1. Germline assignment: CDR1 SGHTA and CDR2 FQGTGA. The CDR3 runs to 16 residues. V shed 4 bases and J 5 bases; nucleotides not matched to a gene: 11. CDR3: CASSSFGQGHEDTQYF. As DNA, the CDR3 is TGTGCCAGCAGCTCTTTTGGACAGGGCCATGAAGATACGCAGTATTTT.

With respect to this clone: The sample carries other DNA sequences with the same CDR3. The chain recombines TRBV4-1 with TRBJ1-5, with TRBD1 matching over 8 bases. Trimming took 2 bases from V and 6 from J; bases not matched to a gene: 3. The CDR3 is 14 amino acids. Germline CDR1 is MGHRA and CDR2 is YSYEKL. DNA of the CDR3: TGCGCCAGCAGCCAAAAAACAGGGGGTCAGCCCCAGCATTTT. Protein sequence: CASSQKTGGQPQHF.

The CDR3 here is CASQRTGSSYEQYF. CDR3 bases: TGTGCCAGCCAGAGGACAGGGAGCTCCTACGAGCAGTACTTC. The chain is built from TRBV6-5 and TRBJ2-7; 8 nucleotides line up with TRBD1. There are 14 residues in the CDR3. Germline loops: CDR1 MNHEY, CDR2 SVGAGI. V lost 8 bases, J lost 0 bases, and 6 bases stayed unmatched.

The chain joins TRBV28 to TRBJ1-2, with TRBD1 as a possible D gene (6 bases). Germline V CDR1 and CDR2: MDHEN, SYDVKM. The CDR3 extends over 16 amino acids. Between the trimmed V and J ends, which lost 5 bases and 4 bases, there was a span of 20 bases. CDR3 DNA sequence: TGTGCCAGCAGTCCAGGACCAGGGGCTCGTATCTATGGCTACACCTTC. This gives the protein CASSPGPGARIYGYTF.

The V call is TRBV5-4, the J call TRBJ2-5, with D hard to call. Trimming cost V 0 bases and J 7 bases, with 13 bases left between them. Germline assignment: CDR1 SGHNT and CDR2 YYREEE (reference sequence). The CDR3 has 14 amino acids. Here the CDR3 reads CASSLDYQAATQYF. CDR3 DNA sequence: TGTGCCAGCAGCTTGGACTACCAAGCTGCGACCCAGTACTTC.

V usage is TRBV18 and J usage is TRBJ1-6, with D possibly TRBD1 on 5 matching bases. The ends were cut back, 3 bases at V and 5 bases at J, with 14 bases in the middle. The germline V gene has CDR1 KGHSH and CDR2 LQKENI. CDR3 size: 16 residues. DNA of the CDR3: TGTGCCAGCTCACCCACAATGGACACGAATAATTCACCCCTCCACTTT. Translation: CASSPTMDTNNSPLHF.

J is TRBJ1-6 and V is TRBV3-1 (or the pseudogene TRBV3-2); no definite D call. Germline V gives CDR1 LGHDT, CDR2 YNNKEL (reference sequence). There are 12 residues in the CDR3. Trimming pared 5 bases from V and 6 bases from J, leaving 5 bases between. The CDR3 sequence is CASSTSNSPLHF. The CDR3 DNA follows: TGTGCCAGCAGCACAAGTAATTCACCCCTCCACTTT.

This chain links TRBV5-1 with TRBJ2-7, with 7 bases matching TRBD1. Germline V gives CDR1 SGHRS, CDR2 YFSETQ. V trimming: 0 bases; J trimming: 3 bases; junction bases outside the gene matches: 3. The CDR3 runs to 14 residues. The CDR3 DNA reads TGCGCCAGCAGCTTGGAATCAGGGGGCTACGAGCAGTACTTC. Translated, it gives CASSLESGGYEQYF. Looking up the rest from reference TRBV5-1 and TRBJ2-7 gives the full variable domain: KAGVTQTPRYLIKTRGQQVTLSCSPISGHRSVSWYQQTPGQGLQFLFEYFSETQRNKGNFPGRFSGRQFSNSRSEMNVSTLELGDSALYLCASSLESGGYEQYFGPGTRLTVT.

Ten or more counts support this clone. The genes are TRBV29-1 and TRBJ1-2; TRBD1 is a possible D gene (5 bases). Trimming removed 7 bases at V and 6 bases at J, with 12 bases between. Germline V gene data show CDR1 as SQVTM and CDR2 as ANQGSEA. This CDR3 spans 11 amino acids. DNA of the CDR3: TGCAGCGGCCGGCAGGGCAATGGCTACACCTTC. Translating gives CSGRQGNGYTF. The full variable domain, rest sourced from reference TRBV29-1 and TRBJ1-2, is SAVISQKPSRDICQRGTSLTIQCQVDSQVTMMFWYRQQPGQSLTLIATANQGSEATYESGFVIDKFPISRPNLTFSTLTVSNMSPEDSSIYLCSGRQGNGYTFGSGTRLTVV.

The chain is built from TRBV4-1 and TRBJ2-1; 10 bases fit TRBD1. Trimming removed 8 bases from V and 4 bases from J; junction bases left unmatched: 5. The CDR3 consists of 14 residues. Germline V CDR1 and CDR2: MGHRA, YSYEKL. The CDR3 loop reads CASRRDRGYNEQFF. The DNA of the CDR3 is TGCGCCAGCCGCCGGGACAGGGGTTACAATGAGCAGTTCTTC.

The chain uses TRBV6-6 and TRBJ2-7; 11 nucleotides align to TRBD1. The V gene end was trimmed by 7 bases and the J gene end by 2 bases; junction bases not matched to a gene: 4. The CDR3 has 14 amino acids. Per the germline V gene, CDR1 is MNHNY and CDR2 is SVGAGI (reference sequence). The CDR3 reads CASTKDRGPYEQYF. CDR3 nucleotides: TGTGCCAGCACCAAGGACAGGGGGCCCTACGAGCAGTACTTC.

The J gene is TRBJ2-5, the V gene TRBV19; D unresolved. V dropped 4 bases and J dropped 5 bases, with 11 bases sitting between them. From germline, CDR1 is LNHDA and CDR2 SQIVND (reference sequence). There are 13 residues in the CDR3. The CDR3 DNA follows: TGTGCCAGTAGTACCCCCCCCTCCGAGACCCAGTACTTC. This sequence encodes CASSTPPSETQYF.

This clone was seen once. The J gene is TRBJ2-1, the V gene TRBV28; no clear D gene. Trimming removed 7 bases from V and 6 bases from J, with 13 bases in between. CDR1 MDHEN and CDR2 SYDVKM come from the germline V gene. CDR3 length: 13 residues. The CDR3 DNA reads as TGTGCCAGCATGGAGTATCGTGGCAATGAGCAGTTCTTC. This encodes CASMEYRGNEQFF.